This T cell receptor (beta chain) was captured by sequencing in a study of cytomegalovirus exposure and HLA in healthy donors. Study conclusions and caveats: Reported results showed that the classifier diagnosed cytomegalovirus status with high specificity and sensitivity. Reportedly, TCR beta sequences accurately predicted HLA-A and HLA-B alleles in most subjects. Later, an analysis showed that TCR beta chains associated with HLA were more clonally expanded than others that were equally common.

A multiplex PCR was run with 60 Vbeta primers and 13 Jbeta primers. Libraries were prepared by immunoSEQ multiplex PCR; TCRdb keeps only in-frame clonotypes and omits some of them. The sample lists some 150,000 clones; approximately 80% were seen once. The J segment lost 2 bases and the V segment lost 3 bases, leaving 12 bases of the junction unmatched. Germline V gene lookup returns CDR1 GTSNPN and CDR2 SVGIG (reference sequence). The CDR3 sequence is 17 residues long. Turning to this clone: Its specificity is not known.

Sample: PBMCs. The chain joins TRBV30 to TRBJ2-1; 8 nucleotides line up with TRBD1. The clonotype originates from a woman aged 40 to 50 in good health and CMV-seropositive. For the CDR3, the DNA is TGTGCCTGGAGAGCCACAGGGGGACGATCTGCCTACAATGAGCAGTTCTTC. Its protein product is CAWRATGGRSAYNEQFF.